What follows are 22 T cell receptor beta chains derived from one specimen sequenced in a study of T cell repertoires in cytomegalovirus infection (dated by TCRdb to about 2019). Reads for this sample came from an Illumina HiSeq 1500. TCRdb trimmed the raw reads at Q25, called clones with MiXCR and kept productive beta chains. One record per CDR3 amino acid sequence lists the most common genes and DNA. The sample table lists hundreds of thousands of distinct CDR3 sequences, roughly 15% of them with a count of one. The top ten clonotypes cover 12% of the sample. Sequenced: PBMCs. These receptor sequences come from a human donor in good health (CMV status not recorded). Some clones in this sample may be carry-over from other donors' samples.

The chain links TRBV5-6 to TRBJ2-7; either TRBD1 or TRBD2 may fit D (6 bases each). Trimming removed 6 bases from V and 2 bases from J, with 15 bases in between. Germline CDR1 reads SGHDT; CDR2 reads YYEEEE. The CDR3 covers 14 residues. The CDR3 DNA is TGTGCCAGCACCACCGGGGGCGGACCCTACGAGCAGTACTTC. Its translation is CASTTGGGPYEQYF.

In this sample, this clonotype turned up many times. The chain couples TRBV11-2 to TRBJ1-5; a weak D match, TRBD1 (6 bases). The CDR3 covers 13 residues. Per the germline V gene, CDR1 is SGHAT and CDR2 is FQNNGV. V was shortened by 5 bases and J by 3 bases, with 8 bases between the two germline ends. CDR3 sequence: CASSTGHNQPQHF. The CDR3 nucleotides read TGTGCCAGCAGCACAGGGCACAATCAGCCCCAGCATTTT.

This clonotype was observed a handful of times. This chain connects TRBV5-4 to TRBJ2-3; 10 bases agree with TRBD2. This CDR3 region has 17 residues. CDR1 SGHNT and CDR2 YYREEE come from the germline V gene (reference sequence). Trimming removed 2 bases from V and 0 bases from J; junction bases left unmatched: 6. The CDR3 nucleotides read TGTGCCAGCAGCTTACCCCTAGCGGGGGCTAGCACAGATACGCAGTATTTT. Its translation: CASSLPLAGASTDTQYF.

In this sample, this clonotype turned up many times. This chain uses TRBV7-8 with TRBJ2-5; 7 nucleotides align to TRBD1. J gave up 5 bases and V 7 bases, and 13 bases lay outside the gene matches. Looked up from germline, CDR1 is SGHVS and CDR2 is FQNEAQ. The CDR3 is made up of 15 amino acids. CDR3 residues: CASTQWDSQWETQYF. CDR3 bases: TGTGCCAGCACCCAATGGGACAGCCAATGGGAGACCCAGTACTTC.

The table lists this clonotype with many counts. This chain connects TRBV28 to TRBJ1-2, with D possibly matching TRBD1 (5 bases). Germline CDR1 MDHEN, CDR2 SYDVKM. The CDR3 totals 14 residues. Between the trimmed V and J ends, which lost 3 bases and 5 bases, there was a span of 13 bases. The CDR3, as DNA: TGTGCCAGCAGTTTGGGGGGAACCCTTTATGGCTACACCTTC. This codes for CASSLGGTLYGYTF.

This clonotype showed up just a few times. The chain links TRBV20-1 to TRBJ1-1, with D hard to call. Trimming left V 3 bases short and J 11 bases short, with 16 bases between. The CDR3 runs to 12 residues. Germline CDR1 DFQATT, CDR2 SNEGSKA (reference sequence). The CDR3 protein is CSARASSESAFF. Here the CDR3 DNA reads TGCAGTGCTAGGGCCAGTAGTGAATCGGCTTTCTTT.

This clonotype was counted at least ten times. In DNA form, the CDR3 reads TGTGCCAGCAGTTTAAATCAATGGGACAGGATATCCACTGAAGCTTTCTTT. Translation gives CASSLNQWDRISTEAFF. V gene TRBV28 combines with J gene TRBJ1-1, with TRBD1 matching over 8 bases. The germline V gene encodes CDR1 MDHEN and CDR2 SYDVKM. This CDR3 has 17 amino acids. Losses at the gene ends were 2 bases for V and 4 bases for J; bases not matched to a gene: 12.

This clonotype was picked up many times. CDR3 in amino acids: CASSSETGTGDIQYF. For the CDR3, the DNA is TGTGCCAGCAGCTCCGAGACCGGGACAGGGGACATTCAGTACTTC. The rearrangement joins TRBV5-4 to TRBJ2-4; 10 nucleotides match TRBD1. This CDR3 is 15 amino acids long. Per germline, CDR1 SGHNT and CDR2 YYREEE (reference sequence). V gave up 3 bases and J gave up 8 bases; unmatched junction bases: 8. The full variable domain, rest sourced from reference TRBV5-4 and TRBJ2-4, is ETGVTQSPTHLIKTRGQQVTLRCSSQSGHNTVSWYQQALGQGPQFIFQYYREEENGRGNFPPRFSGLQFPNYSSELNVNALELDDSALYLCASSSETGTGDIQYFGAGTRLSVL.

This clonotype has a count of ten or more. The chain joins TRBV7-9 to TRBJ2-1, with 7 bases that match TRBD2. Germline CDR1 reads SEHNR; CDR2 reads FQNEAQ (reference sequence). This CDR3 is built from 18 residues. V dropped 1 base and J dropped 0; count of bases not matched to a gene: 9. In nucleotides, the CDR3 is TGTGCCAGCAGCTTAGAATTCGGGACTACCTTCTCCTACAATGAGCAGTTCTTC. This encodes CASSLEFGTTFSYNEQFF.

In its sample, this clonotype was seen many times. The V gene is TRBV7-2, the J gene TRBJ2-7; perhaps D is TRBD1 or TRBD2 (5 bases each). The CDR3 sequence is 14 residues long. Germline V CDR1 and CDR2: SGHTA, FQGNSA. V was cut by 5 bases and J by 2 bases, with 13 bases left in between. CDR3 region: CASSPGDVAYEQYF. In DNA form, the CDR3 reads TGTGCCAGCAGCCCCGGGGACGTAGCCTACGAGCAGTACTTC.

This clonotype was seen ten or more times. The rearrangement uses TRBV12-3 or TRBV12-4 and TRBJ2-5; tentative D call: TRBD1 (6 bases). The V end was cut by 1 base, the J end by 9 bases, with 12 bases between. There are 13 residues in the CDR3. The CDR3 DNA reads as TGTGCCAGCAGTTTAGTGGGGGCCGGTCCCCAGTACTTC. Residues: CASSLVGAGPQYF.

This clonotype was seen a few times. The chain carries TRBV14 and TRBJ2-3; possibly TRBD1 for D (5 bases). There are 14 residues in the CDR3. Trimming left V 3 bases short and J 4 bases short, with 11 bases between. Germline CDR1 is SGHDN and CDR2 is FVKESK. In DNA form, the CDR3 reads TGTGCCAGCAGCCAGTGGCAGGGCCCAGATACGCAGTATTTT. Translation: CASSQWQGPDTQYF.

This clonotype was seen repeatedly, ten times or more. This chain connects TRBV6-5 to TRBJ2-7, with 8 bases identical to TRBD2. Germline-derived CDR1 and CDR2 are MNHEY and SVGAGI. This CDR3 is built from 17 residues. The trim removed 0 bases at V and 3 bases at J, leaving 10 bases unmatched. The CDR3 loop reads CASSYSAGAKKIYEQYF. The DNA for the CDR3 is TGTGCCAGCAGTTACTCAGCGGGGGCCAAGAAGATCTACGAGCAGTACTTC.

Many counts were recorded for this clonotype. Here the CDR3 DNA reads TGTGCCAGTAGTCCCCACCAGGGGGGTAGTGAAAAACTGTTTTTT. Translating it yields CASSPHQGGSEKLFF. The chain recombines TRBV19 with TRBJ1-4, with 7 bases lining up with TRBD1. Germline V gene data show CDR1 as LNHDA and CDR2 as SQIVND (reference sequence). The CDR3 sequence is 15 residues long. V gave up 5 bases and J gave up 7 bases; unmatched junction bases: 10.

This clonotype has more than one count but fewer than ten. The chain is built from TRBV7-2 and TRBJ2-3; 10 bases are shared with TRBD2. Germline V CDR1 and CDR2: SGHTA, FQGNSA. V lost 1 base to trimming and J lost 3 bases; unmatched junction nucleotides: 4. The CDR3 is 16 amino acids. This chain's CDR3 is CASSLVSGGKTDTQYF. The CDR3 DNA reads as TGTGCCAGCAGCTTAGTTAGCGGGGGGAAGACAGATACGCAGTATTTT.

In this sample, this clonotype turned up a few times. This chain links TRBV20-1 with TRBJ2-6; D is tentatively TRBD1 or TRBD2 (5 bases each). CDR3 length: 16 amino acids. V was shortened by 2 bases and J by 0 bases, with 11 bases between the two germline ends. The germline V gene has CDR1 DFQATT and CDR2 SNEGSKA (reference sequence). The CDR3 DNA sequence: TGCAGTGCTAGATCAGGGACCCTCTCTGGGGCCAACGTCCTGACTTTC. The encoded protein is CSARSGTLSGANVLTF.

CDR3 protein: CATTGTGNQPQHF. The DNA of the CDR3 is TGTGCCACCACCGGGACAGGAAATCAGCCCCAGCATTTT. The V and J genes are TRBV28 and TRBJ1-5, with TRBD1 identical over 8 bases. J was trimmed by 4 bases and V by 10 bases; bases with no gene match: 6. The length of the CDR3 is 13 residues. The germline gives CDR1 MDHEN, CDR2 SYDVKM.

The V gene is TRBV15, the J gene TRBJ2-7; D is perhaps TRBD1 (5 bases). Trimming shortened V by 0 bases and J by 3 bases, and 18 bases separated the two germline ends. The CDR3 is 17 amino acids. Germline values: CDR1 LNHNV, CDR2 YYDKDF (reference sequence). Written as DNA, the CDR3 is TGTGCCACCAGCAGAGATTCTTCCCGGACACTGTACTACGAGCAGTACTTC. This codes for CATSRDSSRTLYYEQYF.

The V gene is TRBV6-5, the J gene TRBJ2-7; 11 nucleotides align to TRBD2. Trimming took 5 bases from V and 8 from J; bases not matched to a gene: 8. Germline V gene data show CDR1 as MNHEY and CDR2 as SVGAGI. This CDR3 has 14 residues. This chain's CDR3 is CASSKTSGEVKQYF. The CDR3 nucleotides are TGTGCCAGCAGTAAGACTAGCGGGGAAGTCAAGCAGTACTTC.

V usage is TRBV18 and J usage is TRBJ2-2; D unresolved. The V gene's germline CDR1 is KGHSH and CDR2 LQKENI. V shed 5 bases and J shed 1 base, with 8 bases lying between them. CDR3 size: 14 residues. Here the CDR3 reads CASSYLENTGELFF. The CDR3 DNA follows: TGTGCCAGCTCATATCTAGAGAACACCGGGGAGCTGTTTTTT.

In its sample, this clonotype was seen a few times. The rearrangement links TRBV7-4 to TRBJ2-7, with TRBD2 matching over 7 bases. Per the germline V gene, CDR1 is SGHVT and CDR2 is SQSDAQ. This CDR3 region has 15 residues. With V trimmed by 4 bases and J by 2 bases, 8 bases remained unmatched. In nucleotides, the CDR3 is TGTGCCAGCAGCTCCTCTGGACTAGGAACCTACGAGCAGTACTTC. Residues: CASSSSGLGTYEQYF.

This clonotype has more than one count but fewer than ten. CDR3 nucleotides: TGTGCCAGCAGCTTGGCGGGTGCGGGAGGGAATGAAAAACTGTTTTTT. Translation gives CASSLAGAGGNEKLFF. The chain joins TRBV5-4 to TRBJ1-4; D remains unclear. V was shortened by 0 bases and J by 5 bases, with 14 bases between the two germline ends. Germline loops: CDR1 SGHNT, CDR2 YYREEE (reference sequence). The length of the CDR3 is 16 residues.